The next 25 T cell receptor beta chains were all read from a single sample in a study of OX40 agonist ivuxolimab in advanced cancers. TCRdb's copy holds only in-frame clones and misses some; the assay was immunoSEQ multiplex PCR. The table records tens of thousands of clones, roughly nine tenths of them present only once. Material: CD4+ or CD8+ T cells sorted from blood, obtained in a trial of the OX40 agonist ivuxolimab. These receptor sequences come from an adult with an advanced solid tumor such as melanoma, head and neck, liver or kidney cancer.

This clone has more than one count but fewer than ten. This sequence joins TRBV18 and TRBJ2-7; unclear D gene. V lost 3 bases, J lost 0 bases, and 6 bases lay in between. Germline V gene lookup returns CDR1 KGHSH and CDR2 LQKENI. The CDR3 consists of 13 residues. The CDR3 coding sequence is TGTGCCAGCTCACCGCAGTACTCCTACGAGCAGTACGTC. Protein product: CASSPQYSYEQYV.

The CDR3 is CASSLEKNTEAFF. For the CDR3, the DNA is TGTGCCAGCAGCTTGGAGAAAAACACTGAAGCTTTCTTT. The chain has TRBV7-6 and TRBJ1-1, with no clear D. CDR1 is SGHVS, CDR2 FNYEAQ, per germline. The CDR3 loop spans 13 amino acids. V shed 3 bases and J shed 2 bases, with 7 bases lying between them. Full variable domain (missing parts from reference TRBV7-6 and TRBJ1-1): GAGVSQSPRYKVTKRGQDVALRCDPISGHVSLYWYRQALGQGPEFLTYFNYEAQQDKSGLPNDRFSAERPEGSISTLTIQRTEQRDSAMYRCASSLEKNTEAFFGQGTRLTVV.

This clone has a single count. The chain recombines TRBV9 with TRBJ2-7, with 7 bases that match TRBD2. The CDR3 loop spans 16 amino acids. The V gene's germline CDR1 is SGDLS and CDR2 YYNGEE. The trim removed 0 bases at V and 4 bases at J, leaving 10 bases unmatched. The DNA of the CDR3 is TGTGCCAGCAGCGTAGCCGGCGGGAGCCAAGGATACGAGCAGTACTTC. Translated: CASSVAGGSQGYEQYF.

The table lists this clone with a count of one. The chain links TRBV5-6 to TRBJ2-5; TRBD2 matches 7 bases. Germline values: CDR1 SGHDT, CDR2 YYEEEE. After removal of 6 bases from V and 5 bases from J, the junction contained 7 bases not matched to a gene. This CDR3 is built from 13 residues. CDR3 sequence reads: CASNPGGRETQYF. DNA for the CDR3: TGTGCCAGCAATCCGGGAGGCCGGGAGACCCAGTACTTC.

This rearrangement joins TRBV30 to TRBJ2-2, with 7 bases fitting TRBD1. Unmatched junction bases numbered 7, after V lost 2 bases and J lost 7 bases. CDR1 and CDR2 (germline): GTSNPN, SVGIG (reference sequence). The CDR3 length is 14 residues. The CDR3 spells CAWSPGTADGELFF. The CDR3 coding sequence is TGTGCCTGGAGTCCGGGGACAGCCGACGGGGAGCTGTTTTTT.

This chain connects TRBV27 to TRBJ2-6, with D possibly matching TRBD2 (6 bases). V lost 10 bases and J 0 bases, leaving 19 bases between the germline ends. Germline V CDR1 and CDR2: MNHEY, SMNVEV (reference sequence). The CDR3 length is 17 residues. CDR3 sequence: CANEPGLRYSGANVLTF. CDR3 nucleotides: TGTGCCAACGAACCGGGACTGCGATACTCTGGGGCCAACGTCCTGACTTTC.

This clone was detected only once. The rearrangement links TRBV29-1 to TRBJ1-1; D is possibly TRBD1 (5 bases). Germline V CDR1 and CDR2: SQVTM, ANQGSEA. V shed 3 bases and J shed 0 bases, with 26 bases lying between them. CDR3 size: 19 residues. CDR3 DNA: TGCAGCGTTGAGAGGGGTCTAGGTTGGGGTTTTGATATGAACACTGAAGCTTTCTTT. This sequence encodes CSVERGLGWGFDMNTEAFF.

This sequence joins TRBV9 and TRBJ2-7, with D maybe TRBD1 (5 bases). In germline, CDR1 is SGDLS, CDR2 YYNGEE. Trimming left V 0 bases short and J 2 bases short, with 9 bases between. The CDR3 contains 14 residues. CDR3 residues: CASSVAPGPYEQYF. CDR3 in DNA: TGTGCCAGCAGCGTAGCCCCAGGGCCCTACGAGCAGTACTTC.

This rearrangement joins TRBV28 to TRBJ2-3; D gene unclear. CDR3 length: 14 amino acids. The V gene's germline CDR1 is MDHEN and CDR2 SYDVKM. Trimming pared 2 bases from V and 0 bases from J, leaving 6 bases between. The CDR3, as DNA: TGTGCCAGCAGTTTAGGGCAGAGCACAGATACGCAGTATTTT. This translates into CASSLGQSTDTQYF.

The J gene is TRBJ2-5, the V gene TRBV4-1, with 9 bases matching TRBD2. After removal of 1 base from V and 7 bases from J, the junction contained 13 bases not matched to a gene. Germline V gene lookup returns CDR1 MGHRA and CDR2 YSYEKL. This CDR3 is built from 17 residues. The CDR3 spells CASSQGVLAGVSGTQYF. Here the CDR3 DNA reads TGCGCCAGCAGCCAAGGGGTCTTAGCGGGAGTTTCGGGGACCCAGTACTTC.

For the CDR3, the DNA is TGCGCCAGCAGCCAAGAGTCGGCTAGCGGATACAATGAGCAGTTCTTC. Protein product: CASSQESASGYNEQFF. V is TRBV4-3 and J is TRBJ2-1; 7 nucleotides agree with TRBD2. The CDR3 is made up of 16 amino acids. Germline-derived CDR1 and CDR2 are LGHNA and YSLEER. Trimming cost V 0 bases and J 4 bases; bases outside gene matches: 6.

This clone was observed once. The CDR3 sequence: CASSVVPFETQYF. The DNA of the CDR3 is TGTGCCAGCAGCGTAGTCCCCTTTGAAACGCAGTATTTT. The gene calls are TRBV9 and TRBJ2-3; unclear D gene. Per the germline V gene, CDR1 is SGDLS and CDR2 is YYNGEE. The germline V and J ends were trimmed by 0 bases and 9 bases, with 11 bases remaining between them. This CDR3 has 13 residues.

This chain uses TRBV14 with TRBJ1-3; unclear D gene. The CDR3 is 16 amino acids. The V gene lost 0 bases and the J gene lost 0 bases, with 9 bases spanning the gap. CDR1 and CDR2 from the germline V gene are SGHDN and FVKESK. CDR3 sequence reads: CASSQELRSSGNTIYF. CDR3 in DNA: TGTGCCAGCAGCCAAGAATTAAGAAGCTCTGGAAACACCATATATTTT. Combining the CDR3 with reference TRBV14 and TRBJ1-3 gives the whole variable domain EAGVTQFPSHSVIEKGQTVTLRCDPISGHDNLYWYRRVMGKEIKFLLHFVKESKQDESGMPNNRFLAERTGGTYSTLKVQPAELEDSGVYFCASSQELRSSGNTIYFGEGSWLTVV.

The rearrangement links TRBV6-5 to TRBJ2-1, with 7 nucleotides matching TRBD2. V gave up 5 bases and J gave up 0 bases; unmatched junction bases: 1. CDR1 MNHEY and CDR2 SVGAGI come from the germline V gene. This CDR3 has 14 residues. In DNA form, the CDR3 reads TGTGCCAGCAGTATAGCGGGCTCCTACAATGAGCAGTTCTTC. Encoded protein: CASSIAGSYNEQFF.

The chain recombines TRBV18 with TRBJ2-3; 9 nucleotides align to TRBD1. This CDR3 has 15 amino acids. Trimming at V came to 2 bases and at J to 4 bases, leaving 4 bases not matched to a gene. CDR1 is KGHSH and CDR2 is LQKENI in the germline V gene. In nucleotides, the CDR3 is TGTGCCAGCTCACCAGGGGACAGGGATTCAGATACGCAGTATTTT. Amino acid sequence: CASSPGDRDSDTQYF.

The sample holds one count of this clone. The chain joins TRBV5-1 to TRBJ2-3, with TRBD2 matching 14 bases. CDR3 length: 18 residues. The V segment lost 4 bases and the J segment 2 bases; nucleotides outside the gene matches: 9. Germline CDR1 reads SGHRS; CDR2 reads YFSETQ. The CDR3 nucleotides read TGCGCCAGCAGCGAGCGGACTAGCGGGGGGTCACACACAGATACGCAGTATTTT. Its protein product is CASSERTSGGSHTDTQYF. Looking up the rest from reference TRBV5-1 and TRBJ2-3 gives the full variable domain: KAGVTQTPRYLIKTRGQQVTLSCSPISGHRSVSWYQQTPGQGLQFLFEYFSETQRNKGNFPGRFSGRQFSNSRSEMNVSTLELGDSALYLCASSERTSGGSHTDTQYFGPGTRLTVL.

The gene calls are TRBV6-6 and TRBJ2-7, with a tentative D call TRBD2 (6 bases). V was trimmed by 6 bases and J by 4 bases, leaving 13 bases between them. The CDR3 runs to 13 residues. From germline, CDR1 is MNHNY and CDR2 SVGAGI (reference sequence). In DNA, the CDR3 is TGTGCCAGCAGCGCTGGGAGGCCTTACGAGCAGTACGTC. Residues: CASSAGRPYEQYV.

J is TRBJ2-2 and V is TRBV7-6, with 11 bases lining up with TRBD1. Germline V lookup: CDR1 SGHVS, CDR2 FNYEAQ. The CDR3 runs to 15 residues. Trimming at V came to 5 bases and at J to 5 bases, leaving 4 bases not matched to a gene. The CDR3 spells CASSPGTGGTGELFF. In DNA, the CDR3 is TGTGCCAGCAGCCCAGGGACAGGGGGTACCGGGGAGCTGTTTTTT. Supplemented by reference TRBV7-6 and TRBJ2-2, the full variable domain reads GAGVSQSPRYKVTKRGQDVALRCDPISGHVSLYWYRQALGQGPEFLTYFNYEAQQDKSGLPNDRFSAERPEGSISTLTIQRTEQRDSAMYRCASSPGTGGTGELFFGEGSRLTVL.

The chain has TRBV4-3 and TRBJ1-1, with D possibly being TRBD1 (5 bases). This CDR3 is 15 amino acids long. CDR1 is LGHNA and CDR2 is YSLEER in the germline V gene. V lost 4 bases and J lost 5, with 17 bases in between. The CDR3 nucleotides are TGCGCCAGCAGCCGGGTGACTTCTTCAGGGACTGAAGCTTTCTTT. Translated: CASSRVTSSGTEAFF.

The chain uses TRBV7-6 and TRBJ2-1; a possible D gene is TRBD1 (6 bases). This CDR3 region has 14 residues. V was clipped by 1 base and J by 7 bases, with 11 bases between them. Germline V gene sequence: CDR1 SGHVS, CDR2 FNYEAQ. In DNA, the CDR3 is TGTGCCAGCAGCTTAGTCAACAGGGTGAATGAGCAGTTCTTC. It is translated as CASSLVNRVNEQFF.

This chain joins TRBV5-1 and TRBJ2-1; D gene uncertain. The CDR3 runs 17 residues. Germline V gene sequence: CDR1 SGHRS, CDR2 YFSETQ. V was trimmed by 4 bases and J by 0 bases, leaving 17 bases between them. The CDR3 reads CASSPTDTISSYNEQFF. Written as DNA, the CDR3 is TGCGCCAGCAGCCCGACCGATACGATAAGCTCCTACAATGAGCAGTTCTTC.

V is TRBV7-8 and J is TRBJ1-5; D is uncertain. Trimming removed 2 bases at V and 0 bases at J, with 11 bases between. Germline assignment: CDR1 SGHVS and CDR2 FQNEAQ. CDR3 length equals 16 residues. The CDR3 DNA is TGTGCCAGCAGCTTACTGACGAAGGCTAGCAATCAGCCCCAGCATTTT. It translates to CASSLLTKASNQPQHF.

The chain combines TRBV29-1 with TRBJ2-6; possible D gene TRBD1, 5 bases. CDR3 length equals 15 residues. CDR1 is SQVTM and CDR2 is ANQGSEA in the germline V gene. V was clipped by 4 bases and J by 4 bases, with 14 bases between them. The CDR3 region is CSVGGGSHGANVLTF. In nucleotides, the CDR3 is TGCAGCGTTGGGGGCGGATCGCACGGGGCCAACGTCCTGACTTTC.

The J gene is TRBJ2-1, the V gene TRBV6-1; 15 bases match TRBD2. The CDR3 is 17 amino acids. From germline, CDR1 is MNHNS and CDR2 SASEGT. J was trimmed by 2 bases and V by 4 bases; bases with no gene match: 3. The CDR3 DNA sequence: TGTGCCAGCAGTGGGACTAGCGGGGGGGTAACCTACAATGAGCAGTTCTTC. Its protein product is CASSGTSGGVTYNEQFF.

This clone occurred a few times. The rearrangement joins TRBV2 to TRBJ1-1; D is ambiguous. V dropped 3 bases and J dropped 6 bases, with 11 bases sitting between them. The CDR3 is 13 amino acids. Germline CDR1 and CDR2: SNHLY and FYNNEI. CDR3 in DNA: TGTGCCAGCAGTGAGTATATAGTCCCTGAAGCTTTCTTT. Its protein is CASSEYIVPEAFF.